This TCR beta chain is from a study of beta chain features in type 1 diabetes. Points from the study as a whole: Highly expressing activated T cells could be over-counted with a cDNA template. Among all four CD4+ subsets, Type 1 diabetes patients had TCRB CDR3s that were moderately but significantly shorter.

In its sample, this clone was seen a few times. The antigen is unknown. The germline V gene encodes CDR1 SNHLY and CDR2 FYNNEI. The CDR3 is 14 amino acids. V lost 6 bases and J lost 0, with 11 bases in between. Expressed TCRB transcripts were sequenced because the isolated RNA had all been reverse transcribed beforehand. TCRdb keeps only in-frame clones here, not all; method: immunoSEQ multiplex PCR. The sample includes about 150,000 clones, about 9% of them seen just once. Sequenced sample: central memory CD4+ T cells from blood. The rearrangement joins TRBV2 to TRBJ2-5; no clear D. The origin of this receptor is a woman between 25 and 40 years old with type 1 diabetes. The CDR3 DNA is TGTGCCAGCAGGACCGAACAGTACCAAGAGACCCAGTACTTC. It encodes CASRTEQYQETQYF.